This T cell receptor beta chain is from a study of blood T cell repertoires in COVID-19. Study-level background: COVID-19 samples, acute and convalescent, were from the United States, Italy and Spain. T cells, B-cell-depleted T cells, or PBMCs provided the cDNA or gDNA that served as material.

Methods used by the authors: Amplification from reference gene primers served as the basis for estimated nucleated cell counts. TCRdb's table, derived via immunoSEQ multiplex PCR, lists solely in-frame clones and lacks some. That table supplies the V and J calls and clone size; D and trimming were determined from the DNA. The sample consists of fewer than 200,000 clones, 82% of them appearing once. Followed longitudinally, the Seattle patients had been enrolled during active infection. The CDR3 is 11 residues long. Germline-derived CDR1 and CDR2 are DFQATT and SNEGSKA (reference sequence). Trimming left V 5 bases short and J 7 bases short, with 9 bases between.

The sequenced sample was peripheral blood. V usage is TRBV20-1 and J usage is TRBJ2-1, with D tentatively TRBD1 (5 bases). This sequence was found in a woman aged 40 to 50 with COVID-19, enrolled during active disease. The CDR3 loop reads CSAHRLNEQFF. The CDR3 nucleotides read TGCAGTGCTCACAGGTTGAATGAGCAGTTCTTC.